The present T cell receptor (beta chain) was sequenced within a study of blood T cells in healthy people across ages. Germline V lookup: CDR1 DFQATT, CDR2 SNEGSKA (reference sequence). Trimming took 1 base from V and 5 from J; bases not matched to a gene: 9. The CDR3 runs 15 residues. This clonotype was picked up many times. Primers used in a second PCR of roughly 6 to 11 cycles were a sample-barcoded 5' primer and a J-beta primer mix. MiXCR, applied by TCRdb to the 5' RACE reads, yields one record per CDR3 protein. The sample lists 630,000 or so distinct CDR3 sequences, about 34% occurring once. This receptor was identified in a woman older than 75 in good health. Sample: blood. This chain joins TRBV20-1 and TRBJ2-5, with 8 bases lining up with TRBD2. Here the CDR3 DNA reads TGCAGTGCTAGAGTAGGGACTAGTGGGCGGGAGACCCAGTACTTC. Amino acid sequence: CSARVGTSGRETQYF.